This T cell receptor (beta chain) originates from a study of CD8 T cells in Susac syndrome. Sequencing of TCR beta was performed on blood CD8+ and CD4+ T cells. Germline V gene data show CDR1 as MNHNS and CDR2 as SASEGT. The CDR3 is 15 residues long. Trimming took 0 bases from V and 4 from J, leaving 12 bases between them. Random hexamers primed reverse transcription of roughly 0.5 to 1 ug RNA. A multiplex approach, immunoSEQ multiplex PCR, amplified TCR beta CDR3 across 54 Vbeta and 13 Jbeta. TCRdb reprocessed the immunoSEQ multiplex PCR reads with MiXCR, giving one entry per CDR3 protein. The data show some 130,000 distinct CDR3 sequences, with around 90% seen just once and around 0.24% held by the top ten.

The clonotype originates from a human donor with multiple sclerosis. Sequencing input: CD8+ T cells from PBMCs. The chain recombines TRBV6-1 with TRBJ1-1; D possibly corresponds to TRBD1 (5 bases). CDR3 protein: CASSEARGTATEAFF. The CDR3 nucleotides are TGTGCCAGCAGTGAAGCGCGAGGGACGGCCACTGAAGCTTTCTTT.